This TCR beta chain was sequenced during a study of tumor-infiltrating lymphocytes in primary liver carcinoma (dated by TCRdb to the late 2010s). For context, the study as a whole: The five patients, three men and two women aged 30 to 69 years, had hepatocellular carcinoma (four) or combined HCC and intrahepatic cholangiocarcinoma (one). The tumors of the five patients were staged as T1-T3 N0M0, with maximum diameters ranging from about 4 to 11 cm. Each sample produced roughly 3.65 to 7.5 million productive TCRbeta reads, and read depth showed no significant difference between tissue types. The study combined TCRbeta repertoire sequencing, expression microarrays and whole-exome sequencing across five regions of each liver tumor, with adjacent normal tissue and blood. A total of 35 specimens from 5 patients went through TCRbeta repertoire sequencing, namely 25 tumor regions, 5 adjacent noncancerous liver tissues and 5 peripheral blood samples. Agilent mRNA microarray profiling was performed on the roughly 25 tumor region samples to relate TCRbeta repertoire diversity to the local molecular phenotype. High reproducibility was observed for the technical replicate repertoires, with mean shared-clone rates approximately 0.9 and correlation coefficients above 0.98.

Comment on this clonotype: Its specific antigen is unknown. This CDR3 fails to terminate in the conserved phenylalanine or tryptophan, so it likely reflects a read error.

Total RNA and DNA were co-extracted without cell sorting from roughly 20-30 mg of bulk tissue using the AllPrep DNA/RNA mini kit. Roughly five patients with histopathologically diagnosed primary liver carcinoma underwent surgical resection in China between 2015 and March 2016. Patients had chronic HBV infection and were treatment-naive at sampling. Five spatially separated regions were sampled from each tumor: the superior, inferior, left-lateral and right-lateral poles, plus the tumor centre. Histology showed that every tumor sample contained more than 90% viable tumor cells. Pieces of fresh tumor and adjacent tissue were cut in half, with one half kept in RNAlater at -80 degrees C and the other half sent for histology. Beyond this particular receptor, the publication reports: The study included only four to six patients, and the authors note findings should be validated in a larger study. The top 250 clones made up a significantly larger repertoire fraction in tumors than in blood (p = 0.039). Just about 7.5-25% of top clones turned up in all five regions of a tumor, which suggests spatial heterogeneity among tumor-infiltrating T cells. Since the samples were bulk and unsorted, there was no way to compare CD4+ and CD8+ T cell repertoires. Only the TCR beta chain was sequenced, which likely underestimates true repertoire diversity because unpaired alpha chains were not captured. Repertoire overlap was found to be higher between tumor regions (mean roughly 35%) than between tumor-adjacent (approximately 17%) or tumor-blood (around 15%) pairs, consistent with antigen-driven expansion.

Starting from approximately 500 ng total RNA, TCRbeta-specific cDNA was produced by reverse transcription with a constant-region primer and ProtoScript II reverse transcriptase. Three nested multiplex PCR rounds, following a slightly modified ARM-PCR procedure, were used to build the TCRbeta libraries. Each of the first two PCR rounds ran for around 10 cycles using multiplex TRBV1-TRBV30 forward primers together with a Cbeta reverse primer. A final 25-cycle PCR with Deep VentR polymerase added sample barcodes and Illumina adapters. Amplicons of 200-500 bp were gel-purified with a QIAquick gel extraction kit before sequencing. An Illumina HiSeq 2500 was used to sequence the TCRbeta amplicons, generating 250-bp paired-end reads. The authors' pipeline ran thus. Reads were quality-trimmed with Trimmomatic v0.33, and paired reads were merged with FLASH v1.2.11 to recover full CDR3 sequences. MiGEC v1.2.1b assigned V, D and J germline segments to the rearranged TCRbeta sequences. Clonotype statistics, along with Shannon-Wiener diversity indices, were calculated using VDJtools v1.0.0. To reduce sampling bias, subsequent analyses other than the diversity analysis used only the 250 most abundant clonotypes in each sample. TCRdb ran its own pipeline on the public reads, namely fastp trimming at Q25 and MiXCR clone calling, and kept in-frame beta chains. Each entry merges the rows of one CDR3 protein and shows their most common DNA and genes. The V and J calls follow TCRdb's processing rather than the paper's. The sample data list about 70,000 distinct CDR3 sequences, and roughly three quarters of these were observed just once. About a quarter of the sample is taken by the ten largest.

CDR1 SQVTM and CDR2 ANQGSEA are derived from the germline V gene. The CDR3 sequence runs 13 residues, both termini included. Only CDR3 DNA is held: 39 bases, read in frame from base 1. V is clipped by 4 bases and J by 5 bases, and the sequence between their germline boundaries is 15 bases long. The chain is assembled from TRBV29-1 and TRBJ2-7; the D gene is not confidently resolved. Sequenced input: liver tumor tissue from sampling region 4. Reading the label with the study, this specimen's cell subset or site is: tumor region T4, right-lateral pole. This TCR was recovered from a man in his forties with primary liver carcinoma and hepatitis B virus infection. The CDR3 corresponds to CSVGSSASHEQYY. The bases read TGCAGCGTTGGAAGTAGTGCGTCCCACGAGCAGTACTAC.